Listed here are 23 T cell receptor beta chains from one sample, sequenced in a study of blood T cell repertoires in COVID-19. Clones were read by immunoSEQ multiplex PCR, and TCRdb kept only the in-frame ones, dropping some. The sample includes roughly 54,000 clones, about 87% of them seen just once. The sample was peripheral blood. The source is an older woman with COVID-19, enrolled during active disease.

The chain is built from TRBV19 and TRBJ2-7, with D possibly matching TRBD1 (6 bases). V was shortened by 4 bases and J by 5 bases, with 12 bases between the two germline ends. The CDR3 totals 13 residues. Germline lookup yields CDR1 LNHDA and CDR2 SQIVND (reference sequence). This CDR3 is CASSTRGTHEQYF. The CDR3 region has the DNA TGTGCCAGTAGTACCAGGGGTACCCACGAGCAGTACTTC. Together with reference TRBV19 and TRBJ2-7, the CDR3 gives the full variable domain: DGGITQSPKYLFRKEGQNVTLSCEQNLNHDAMYWYRQDPGQGLRLIYYSQIVNDFQKGDIAEGYSVSREKKESFPLTVTSAQKNPTAFYLCASSTRGTHEQYFGPGTRLTVT.

The genes are TRBV4-1 and TRBJ1-2; TRBD1 aligns across 8 bases. This CDR3 has 14 residues. Germline V lookup: CDR1 MGHRA, CDR2 YSYEKL. The ends lost 5 bases at V and 1 base at J; junction bases unmatched: 3. The CDR3 spells CASSAGQGNYGYTF. DNA for the CDR3: TGCGCCAGCAGCGCCGGACAGGGTAACTATGGCTACACCTTC.

In this sample, this clone turned up once. CDR3 DNA: TGTGCCAGCAGCGTTAGCGGCCGTTACAATGAGCAGTTCTTC. This sequence encodes CASSVSGRYNEQFF. V gene TRBV7-9 combines with J gene TRBJ2-1; a weak D match, TRBD2 (6 bases). In germline, CDR1 is SEHNR, CDR2 FQNEAQ (reference sequence). Trimming left V 5 bases short and J 4 bases short, with 12 bases between. This CDR3 has 14 residues.

This sequence joins TRBV24-1 and TRBJ2-1; D gene unclear. Germline loops: CDR1 KGHDR, CDR2 SFDVKD. V gave up 7 bases and J gave up 6 bases, with 12 bases separating them. The CDR3 runs to 13 residues. CDR3 amino acids: CATRASSGNEQFF. The DNA for the CDR3 is TGTGCCACCAGGGCTAGTTCGGGCAATGAGCAGTTCTTC.

The V and J genes are TRBV11-3 and TRBJ2-2; 8 nucleotides align to TRBD2. Germline V gene data show CDR1 as SGHNT and CDR2 as YENEEA. J gave up 5 bases and V 2 bases, and 1 base lay outside the gene matches. CDR3 length: 14 residues. This CDR3 reads CASSLLAGTGELFF. DNA for the CDR3: TGTGCCAGCAGCTTATTAGCGGGGACCGGGGAGCTGTTTTTT.

The chain carries TRBV6-5 and TRBJ2-7; 7 bases match TRBD1. Unmatched junction bases numbered 5, after V lost 6 bases and J lost 6 bases. This CDR3 has 12 amino acids. Germline-derived CDR1 and CDR2 are MNHEY and SVGAGI. CDR3: CASRRGLGEQYF. DNA for the CDR3: TGTGCCAGCAGAAGGGGGCTCGGCGAGCAGTACTTC.

The chain combines TRBV30 with TRBJ2-7; weak D call: TRBD1 (5 bases). Germline CDR1 reads GTSNPN; CDR2 reads SVGIG (reference sequence). The CDR3 length is 12 residues. Deletions cut 3 bases from V and 1 base from J, with 7 bases between. This CDR3 is CAWRGASYEQYF. The DNA of the CDR3 is TGTGCCTGGAGAGGGGCGTCCTACGAGCAGTACTTC.

The chain recombines TRBV19 with TRBJ1-6; no definite D call. This CDR3 has 13 amino acids. The ends were cut back, 7 bases at V and 3 bases at J, with 7 bases in the middle. Germline-derived CDR1 and CDR2 are LNHDA and SQIVND (reference sequence). CDR3 sequence reads: CASNGNYNSPLHF. The CDR3 DNA reads TGTGCCAGTAACGGGAACTATAATTCACCCCTCCACTTT.

The rearrangement joins TRBV27 to TRBJ2-1; 8 bases are shared with TRBD2. Trimming cost V 3 bases and J 2 bases; bases outside gene matches: 3. CDR1 is MNHEY and CDR2 is SMNVEV in the germline V gene (reference sequence). The CDR3 is made up of 15 amino acids. The CDR3 DNA reads as TGTGCCAGCAGTTTTACGACTAGCGCCTACAATGAGCAGTTCTTC. This gives the protein CASSFTTSAYNEQFF.

V usage is TRBV19 and J usage is TRBJ2-7, with a tentative D call TRBD1 (6 bases). CDR1 is LNHDA and CDR2 is SQIVND in the germline V gene (reference sequence). Trimming cost V 7 bases and J 5 bases, with 15 bases left between them. CDR3 length: 13 amino acids. Here the CDR3 reads CASNPGTRDEQYF. CDR3 bases: TGTGCCAGTAATCCCGGGACAAGAGACGAGCAGTACTTC. Supplemented by reference TRBV19 and TRBJ2-7, the full variable domain reads DGGITQSPKYLFRKEGQNVTLSCEQNLNHDAMYWYRQDPGQGLRLIYYSQIVNDFQKGDIAEGYSVSREKKESFPLTVTSAQKNPTAFYLCASNPGTRDEQYFGPGTRLTVT.

The CDR3 region is CASSLGHDNGYTF. The CDR3 DNA sequence: TGTGCCAGCTCACTCGGACACGATAATGGCTACACCTTC. This chain joins TRBV18 and TRBJ1-2; tentatively, D is TRBD1 (5 bases). With 4 bases removed from V and 6 bases from J, the gap between germline ends came to 12 bases. Germline V lookup: CDR1 KGHSH, CDR2 LQKENI. The CDR3 totals 13 residues.

V and J are TRBV6-5 and TRBJ1-1; D unclear. The CDR3 has 13 residues. Looked up from germline, CDR1 is MNHEY and CDR2 is SVGAGI. Trimming stripped 0 bases from V and 7 bases from J, with 9 bases between. The CDR3 DNA sequence: TGTGCCAGCAGTTACTCCCGCTTACTTGAAGCTTTCTTT. This codes for CASSYSRLLEAFF.

The chain joins TRBV5-1 to TRBJ2-2; 8 bases are shared with TRBD2. This CDR3 is built from 15 residues. After removal of 4 bases from V and 0 bases from J, the junction contained 2 bases not matched to a gene. Per the germline V gene, CDR1 is SGHRS and CDR2 is YFSETQ. The CDR3 DNA reads TGCGCCAGCAGCCCGGGACTAGCGAACACCGGGGAGCTGTTTTTT. Translating it yields CASSPGLANTGELFF.

This chain links TRBV6-6 with TRBJ1-4; no clear D. The CDR3 spans 12 residues. Deletions cut 5 bases from V and 8 bases from J, with 9 bases between. Germline V gene lookup returns CDR1 MNHNY and CDR2 SVGAGI (reference sequence). The CDR3 region has the DNA TGTGCCAGCAGTCCTAACCGGGAAAAACTGTTTTTT. This gives the protein CASSPNREKLFF.

This clone was picked up a small number of times. The chain links TRBV5-1 to TRBJ2-7; 10 positions match TRBD1. The V gene's germline CDR1 is SGHRS and CDR2 YFSETQ. CDR3 length equals 16 residues. Trimming cost V 0 bases and J 0 bases; bases outside gene matches: 3. CDR3 sequence reads: CASSLGGQGHSYEQYF. The CDR3 DNA reads as TGCGCCAGCAGCTTGGGGGGACAGGGGCACTCCTACGAGCAGTACTTC.

The chain joins TRBV4-1 to TRBJ2-6; D may be TRBD2 (7 bases). Germline values: CDR1 MGHRA, CDR2 YSYEKL. CDR3 length: 16 residues. V lost 4 bases and J 2 bases, leaving 12 bases between the germline ends. This CDR3 is CASSRQGGAGANVLTF. The CDR3 DNA reads TGCGCCAGCAGCCGACAAGGGGGGGCTGGGGCCAACGTCCTGACTTTC.

For this clone: Other DNA sequences in this specimen translate into the identical CDR3. This chain uses TRBV19 with TRBJ2-2, with 7 nucleotides matching TRBD1. The J segment lost 0 bases and the V segment lost 3 bases, leaving 4 bases of the junction unmatched. From germline, CDR1 is LNHDA and CDR2 SQIVND (reference sequence). The CDR3 is 16 residues long. DNA of the CDR3: TGTGCCAGTAGTATTCTCGGGACAGCGAACACCGGGGAGCTGTTTTTT. It specifies CASSILGTANTGELFF.

The rearrangement uses TRBV10-1 and TRBJ2-3; tentative D call: TRBD2 (6 bases). The CDR3 is 14 residues long. Germline V gene sequence: CDR1 WNHNN, CDR2 SYGVQD (reference sequence). V shed 6 bases and J shed 5 bases, with 15 bases lying between them. CDR3 in amino acids: CASSANSGEDTQYF. For the CDR3, the DNA is TGCGCCAGCAGCGCTAACTCGGGAGAAGATACGCAGTATTTT.

The V and J genes are TRBV2 and TRBJ1-5; D uncertain. Germline V lookup: CDR1 SNHLY, CDR2 FYNNEI. This CDR3 is built from 14 residues. V lost 9 bases and J lost 3, with 15 bases in between. The CDR3 DNA reads as TGTGCCAGTTGGCAGGATCATTTCAATCAGCCCCAGCATTTT. This gives the protein CASWQDHFNQPQHF.

The chain has TRBV7-9 and TRBJ2-7, with 9 bases identical to TRBD1. From germline, CDR1 is SEHNR and CDR2 FQNEAQ (reference sequence). The CDR3 contains 16 residues. Losses at the gene ends were 1 base for V and 3 bases for J; bases not matched to a gene: 7. The CDR3 is CASSLDVGQGFYEQYF. In nucleotides, the CDR3 is TGTGCCAGCAGCTTAGACGTGGGACAGGGCTTCTACGAGCAGTACTTC.

The V and J genes are TRBV30 and TRBJ2-7, with TRBD2 matching over 11 bases. The junction had 15 bases not matched to a gene; V was cut back by 6 bases and J by 2 bases. Per germline, CDR1 GTSNPN and CDR2 SVGIG (reference sequence). The CDR3 contains 17 residues. The DNA for the CDR3 is TGTGCCTGCACGAAGGGTTTAGGGACTAGCGGCCCCTACGAGCAGTACTTC. Translation gives CACTKGLGTSGPYEQYF. Using reference TRBV30 and TRBJ2-7 for the parts outside the CDR3, the full variable domain is SQTIHQWPATLVQPVGSPLSLECTVEGTSNPNLYWYRQAAGRGLQLLFYSVGIGQISSEVPQNLSASRPQDRQFILSSKKLLLSDSGFYLCACTKGLGTSGPYEQYFGPGTRLTVT.

This chain links TRBV3-1 (or the pseudogene TRBV3-2) with TRBJ2-7; 7 nucleotides agree with TRBD2. V was clipped by 4 bases and J by 0 bases; unmatched bases: 6. This CDR3 spans 15 amino acids. CDR1 LGHDT and CDR2 YNNKEL come from the germline V gene (reference sequence). CDR3 nucleotides: TGTGCCAGCAGCCCACAGCTAGCGGTCTCCTACGAGCAGTACTTC. The encoded protein is CASSPQLAVSYEQYF.

V gene TRBV6-1 combines with J gene TRBJ1-1; possibly TRBD1 for D (5 bases). V dropped 6 bases and J dropped 1 base, with 9 bases sitting between them. Germline assignment: CDR1 MNHNS and CDR2 SASEGT. The CDR3 runs 13 residues. The DNA of the CDR3 is TGTGCCAGCAGACCCACAGGGAACACTGAAGCTTTCTTT. Translation: CASRPTGNTEAFF.